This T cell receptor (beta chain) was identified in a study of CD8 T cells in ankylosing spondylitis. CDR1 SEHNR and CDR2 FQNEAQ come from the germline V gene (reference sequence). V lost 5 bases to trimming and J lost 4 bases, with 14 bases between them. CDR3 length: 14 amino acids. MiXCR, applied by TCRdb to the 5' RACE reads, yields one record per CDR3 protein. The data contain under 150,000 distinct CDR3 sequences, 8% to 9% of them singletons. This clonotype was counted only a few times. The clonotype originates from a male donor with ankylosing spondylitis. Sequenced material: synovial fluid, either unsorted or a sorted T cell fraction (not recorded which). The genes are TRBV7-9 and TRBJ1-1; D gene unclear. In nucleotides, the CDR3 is TGTGCCAGCAGCCCTCATGAGGGCGGCACTGAAGCTTTCTTT. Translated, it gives CASSPHEGGTEAFF. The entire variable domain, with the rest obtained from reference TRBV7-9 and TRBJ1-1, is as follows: DTGVSQNPRHKITKRGQNVTFRCDPISEHNRLYWYRQTLGQGPEFLTYFQNEAQLEKSRLLSDRFSAERPKGSFSTLEIQRTEQGDSAMYLCASSPHEGGTEAFFGQGTRLTVV.